This entry describes one TCR beta chain. The sample comes from a study of patients and donors after allogeneic stem cell transplantation. TCRdb re-derived calls from the RT-PCR reads in MiXCR, one entry per CDR3 protein. The data show about 160,000 distinct CDR3 sequences, 30% to 45% seen once. Trimming pared 3 bases from V and 2 bases from J, leaving 4 bases between. The CDR3 is 12 amino acids. The clonotype comes from a human donor who was either an allogeneic HSCT recipient or a stem cell or donor lymphocyte infusion donor (not recorded which). It is not recorded whose cells these are; they may come from a transplant donor. The chain uses TRBV12-3 or TRBV12-4 and TRBJ1-2; D is unresolved. The sequenced sample was blood, either unsorted or a sorted T cell fraction (not recorded which). The CDR3 DNA follows: TGTGCCAGCAGTTTGCAAAACTATGGCTACACCTTC. Translated: CASSLQNYGYTF.